One and the same sample provided the 6 T cell receptor beta chains below, sequenced in a study of molecular identifiers for immune sequencing clone quantification. MiXCR, applied by TCRdb to the PCR reads, yields one record per CDR3 protein. The sample contains about 500,000 distinct CDR3 sequences, roughly 25% of which appear only once. The sequenced material came from naive CD8+ T cells from blood, with Jurkat cell RNA spiked in. The sample's subset: FACS-sorted CD8+CD4-CCR7+CD45RA+ naive T cells. All receptors derive from a human donor in good health. Some libraries in this study had Jurkat cell RNA spiked in.

A note on this clonotype: A read error may produce the germline difference seen at one junction end. The rearrangement links TRBV19 to TRBJ2-1; 10 nucleotides align to TRBD2. Germline-derived CDR1 and CDR2 are LNHDA and SQIVND (reference sequence). This CDR3 has 16 amino acids. The CDR3 bases are TGTGCCAGTAGCTATCCGGGACTAGCGTTTTACAATGAGCAGCTCTTC. Amino acid sequence: CASSYPGLAFYNEQLF.

This clonotype was found a few times. The chain employs TRBV6-2 or TRBV6-3 and TRBJ1-5, with unresolved D. V lost 2 bases to trimming and J lost 3 bases, with 11 bases between them. There are 15 residues in the CDR3. Germline CDR1 and CDR2: MNHEY and SVGEGT. CDR3 sequence reads: CASSYGLSINQPQHF. The CDR3 nucleotides are TGTGCCAGCAGTTACGGTTTGTCCATCAATCAGCCCCAGCATTTT.

In its sample, this clonotype was seen once. Germline and junction disagree at one end, which may indicate a read error. J is TRBJ1-3 and V is TRBV9, with D unresolved. This CDR3 is built from 14 residues. Germline-derived CDR1 and CDR2 are SGDLS and YYNGEE. The CDR3 nucleotides are TGTGCCGGCAGCGTAGGGCGTTCAGGAAACACCATATATTTT. Translated, it gives CAGSVGRSGNTIYF.

Concerning this clonotype itself: One end of the junction varies from germline; a read error may be responsible. The chain joins TRBV9 to TRBJ1-1, with D perhaps matching TRBD1 (6 bases). Germline V gives CDR1 SGDLS, CDR2 YYNGEE. This CDR3 region has 14 residues. CDR3 residues: CASSVSQGGTGAFF. As DNA, the CDR3 is TGTGCCAGCAGCGTGTCACAGGGCGGAACTGGAGCTTTCTTT.

The chain has TRBV7-6 and TRBJ2-2; no firm D call. Germline lookup yields CDR1 SGHVS and CDR2 FNYEAQ. Trimming took 0 bases from V and 1 from J, leaving 9 bases between them. The CDR3 is made up of 16 amino acids. The DNA of the CDR3 is TGTGCCAGCAGCTTAGCCCCACAGCAGAACACCGGGGAGCTGTTTTTT. It translates to CASSLAPQQNTGELFF.

This clonotype was detected a few times. The V call is TRBV28, the J call TRBJ1-6; possible D gene TRBD1, 6 bases. Per germline, CDR1 MDHEN and CDR2 SYDVKM. The V and J ends lost 5 bases and 10 bases respectively, with 21 bases between them. The length of the CDR3 is 16 residues. Here the CDR3 DNA reads TGTGCCAGCAGTACAAGGGCCATACAGGGCCGGTCACCCCTCCACTTT. Translation: CASSTRAIQGRSPLHF.